These 31 T cell receptor beta chains originate from one sample sequenced in a study of CD8 T cells in ankylosing spondylitis. TCRdb reprocessed the 5' RACE reads with MiXCR, giving one entry per CDR3 protein. The data contain about 350,000 distinct CDR3 sequences, 20% to 25% of them singletons. The sequencing sample was made of blood, either unsorted or a sorted T cell fraction (not recorded which). Source of these receptors: a male donor with ankylosing spondylitis or in good health (not recorded which).

This clonotype was seen a handful of times. The V gene is TRBV15, the J gene TRBJ2-7; D is possibly TRBD1 (5 bases). This CDR3 is built from 17 residues. V gave up 0 bases and J gave up 2 bases, with 17 bases separating them. Germline V gene sequence: CDR1 LNHNV, CDR2 YYDKDF (reference sequence). In nucleotides, the CDR3 is TGTGCCACCAGCAGAGATTCTAGGACAATTCGGGCCTACGAGCAGTACTTC. Translating it yields CATSRDSRTIRAYEQYF.

The chain is built from TRBV20-1 and TRBJ2-7; no clear D gene. CDR3 length equals 13 residues. CDR1 DFQATT and CDR2 SNEGSKA come from the germline V gene (reference sequence). V lost 5 bases to trimming and J lost 1 base, with 12 bases between them. CDR3 amino acids: CSAAIMGSYEQYF. The CDR3 nucleotides are TGCAGTGCTGCGATAATGGGATCCTACGAGCAGTACTTC.

This clonotype occurred a few times. CDR3 region: CASSPPLAGDGEQFF. CDR3 DNA: TGTGCCAGCAGCCCCCCCCTAGCGGGGGACGGGGAGCAGTTCTTC. The V and J genes are TRBV12-3 or TRBV12-4 and TRBJ2-1; 10 nucleotides line up with TRBD2. V was pared by 6 bases and J by 10 bases, with 12 bases of the junction left unmatched. The CDR3 is 15 residues long.

The chain has TRBV6-4 and TRBJ2-5; 8 bases agree with TRBD1. The CDR3 is 17 amino acids. After removal of 5 bases from V and 2 bases from J, the junction contained 13 bases not matched to a gene. CDR1 MRHNA and CDR2 SNTAGT come from the germline V gene. The CDR3 bases are TGTGCCAGCAGTTTGGGTCGGCAGGGGGCGCCGCAAGAGACCCAGTACTTC. This translates into CASSLGRQGAPQETQYF.

This clonotype occurred a few times. The chain couples TRBV10-3 to TRBJ2-3; TRBD1 matches at 8 bases. Unmatched junction bases numbered 2, after V lost 2 bases and J lost 1 base. Germline CDR1 ENHRY, CDR2 SYGVKD. This CDR3 is built from 15 residues. In nucleotides, the CDR3 is TGTGCCATCAGTGAGGAGGGACAGGGCACAGATACGCAGTATTTT. This codes for CAISEEGQGTDTQYF.

CDR3 nucleotide sequence: TGCAGCGTTGAAGATTTGAGTTGGGATGAGCAGTTCTTC. Its protein product is CSVEDLSWDEQFF. The chain is built from TRBV29-1 and TRBJ2-1; no definite D call. This CDR3 has 13 amino acids. Per the germline V gene, CDR1 is SQVTM and CDR2 is ANQGSEA. Trimming pared 0 bases from V and 8 bases from J, leaving 11 bases between.

This clonotype was seen repeatedly, ten times or more. The chain carries TRBV29-1 and TRBJ2-7; TRBD1 might be the D (5 bases). V dropped 6 bases and J dropped 1 base, with 13 bases sitting between them. From germline, CDR1 is SQVTM and CDR2 ANQGSEA. The CDR3 totals 13 residues. The CDR3 protein is CSVRRAGSYEQYF. The CDR3 nucleotides are TGCAGCGTGAGGCGCGCAGGGTCCTACGAGCAGTACTTC.

This clonotype was detected only a few times. The gene calls are TRBV7-6 and TRBJ2-1, with D hard to call. Germline lookup yields CDR1 SGHVS and CDR2 FNYEAQ. With 2 bases removed from V and 9 bases from J, the gap between germline ends came to 8 bases. There are 12 residues in the CDR3. In DNA form, the CDR3 reads TGTGCCAGCAGCTTAAGGTTCGGTGAGCAGTTCTTC. Translation: CASSLRFGEQFF.

The rearrangement joins TRBV24-1 to TRBJ2-1, with 12 positions matching TRBD2. CDR3 size: 13 residues. The germline CDR1 and CDR2 sequences are KGHDR and SFDVKD. The ends lost 7 bases at V and 10 bases at J; junction bases unmatched: 4. CDR3 nucleotides: TGTGCCACCAGGACTAGCGGGGGTGTAGAGCAGTTCTTC. It is translated as CATRTSGGVEQFF.

This chain connects TRBV4-1 to TRBJ1-1, with D uncertain. The V and J ends lost 0 bases and 1 base respectively, with 6 bases between them. This CDR3 contains 14 residues. Germline CDR1 is MGHRA and CDR2 is YSYEKL. The CDR3 here is CASSQEDKNTEAFF. The CDR3 DNA is TGCGCCAGCAGCCAAGAAGACAAGAACACTGAAGCTTTCTTT.

The gene calls are TRBV5-1 and TRBJ2-7; 7 nucleotides agree with TRBD1. Germline V lookup: CDR1 SGHRS, CDR2 YFSETQ. Trimming cost V 4 bases and J 2 bases; bases outside gene matches: 6. This CDR3 has 14 residues. DNA for the CDR3: TGCGCCAGCAGCCTAACAGGGGACCCCTACGAGCAGTACTTC. Protein sequence: CASSLTGDPYEQYF.

This clonotype came up a few times. The V and J genes are TRBV7-9 and TRBJ2-7, with D uncertain. Germline loops: CDR1 SEHNR, CDR2 FQNEAQ (reference sequence). CDR3 length: 13 residues. V shed 6 bases and J shed 5 bases, with 14 bases lying between them. CDR3 sequence: CASSSGFGDEQYF. CDR3 sequence (DNA): TGTGCCAGCAGTTCCGGGTTTGGGGACGAGCAGTACTTC.

V and J are TRBV4-2 and TRBJ2-1, with 12 bases lining up with TRBD2. Germline V gene lookup returns CDR1 LGHNA and CDR2 YNFKEQ. The CDR3 spans 16 residues. Germline trimming cut 0 bases from V and 7 bases from J; bases unmatched to any gene: 4. As DNA, the CDR3 is TGTGCCAGCAGCCAAGAGGCTAGCGGGGGGGGGAATGAGCAGTTCTTC. This gives the protein CASSQEASGGGNEQFF.

V is TRBV27 and J is TRBJ2-7; 9 nucleotides line up with TRBD1. V shed 2 bases, J shed 5 bases, and the junction held 4 bases outside the gene matches. Germline V gene lookup returns CDR1 MNHEY and CDR2 SMNVEV (reference sequence). The CDR3 extends over 14 amino acids. CDR3: CASSLTGTGNEQYF. CDR3 bases: TGTGCCAGCAGTTTAACGGGGACAGGGAACGAGCAGTACTTC.

The chain joins TRBV3-1 to TRBJ2-6; weak D call: TRBD1 (6 bases). There are 17 residues in the CDR3. CDR1 is LGHDT and CDR2 is YNNKEL in the germline V gene (reference sequence). With 0 bases removed from V and 2 bases from J, the gap between germline ends came to 11 bases. This CDR3 reads CASSQDWGLPGANVLTF. CDR3 coding DNA: TGTGCCAGCAGCCAAGATTGGGGGCTCCCTGGGGCCAACGTCCTGACTTTC.

V and J are TRBV25-1 and TRBJ2-3; the D gene is possibly TRBD1 (6 bases). Germline loops: CDR1 MGHDK, CDR2 SYGVNS. The V end lost 0 bases, the J end lost 6 bases, and 13 bases lay between the germline ends. This CDR3 comprises 15 residues. Here the CDR3 DNA reads TGTGCCAGCAGTGAATATGTGGGGGCGGGCGATACGCAGTATTTT. Translating it yields CASSEYVGAGDTQYF.

V gene TRBV7-9 combines with J gene TRBJ1-4, with 8 bases lining up with TRBD1. V shed 6 bases and J 7 bases; nucleotides not matched to a gene: 7. CDR1 is SEHNR, CDR2 FQNEAQ, per germline (reference sequence). The CDR3 totals 14 residues. CDR3 region: CASSGRGLGEKLFF. The CDR3 DNA follows: TGTGCCAGCAGTGGCAGGGGGCTCGGTGAAAAACTGTTTTTT.

The chain uses TRBV7-9 and TRBJ2-3; TRBD1 agrees at 7 bases. Germline-derived CDR1 and CDR2 are SEHNR and FQNEAQ (reference sequence). This CDR3 is 12 amino acids long. V was pared by 4 bases and J by 12 bases, with 7 bases of the junction left unmatched. CDR3 coding DNA: TGTGCCAGCAGCTCCACCGGGACAGTCCAGTATTTT. This sequence encodes CASSSTGTVQYF.

This clonotype was found a few times. The chain recombines TRBV4-1 with TRBJ1-3, with D possibly matching TRBD1 (6 bases). Germline V CDR1 and CDR2: MGHRA, YSYEKL. The CDR3 has 15 residues. The V end was cut by 1 base, the J end by 2 bases, with 9 bases between. CDR3 DNA: TGCGCCAGCAGCCAAGCGTCAGGGGCTGGAAACACCATATATTTT. Translation: CASSQASGAGNTIYF.

The chain uses TRBV2 and TRBJ2-6; D uncertain. CDR1 SNHLY and CDR2 FYNNEI come from the germline V gene. CDR3 length: 13 residues. The V and J ends lost 8 bases and 1 base respectively, with 6 bases between them. CDR3: CASGDSGANVLTF. The CDR3 region has the DNA TGTGCCAGCGGGGATTCTGGGGCCAACGTCCTGACTTTC.

The chain couples TRBV29-1 to TRBJ2-2; no clear D gene. Per the germline V gene, CDR1 is SQVTM and CDR2 is ANQGSEA. This CDR3 region has 13 residues. The CDR3 DNA follows: TGCAGTTGGCGAGGAGCGAACACCGGGGAGCTGTTTTTT. Its protein is CSWRGANTGELFF.

This clonotype was counted between two and nine times. This chain uses TRBV3-1 with TRBJ2-1; 7 nucleotides align to TRBD1. The V segment lost 0 bases and the J segment 3 bases; nucleotides outside the gene matches: 5. The CDR3 is 16 residues long. From germline, CDR1 is LGHDT and CDR2 YNNKEL (reference sequence). The CDR3 bases are TGTGCCAGCAGCCAAGATCCGGGACAGAACTACAATGAGCAGTTCTTC. It specifies CASSQDPGQNYNEQFF.

The rearrangement uses TRBV28 and TRBJ1-6; no clear D gene. V gave up 3 bases and J gave up 10 bases, with 7 bases separating them. The CDR3 contains 12 residues. The germline gives CDR1 MDHEN, CDR2 SYDVKM. CDR3 DNA sequence: TGTGCCAGCAGTTTTCCCCGGTCACCCCTCCACTTT. Its translation is CASSFPRSPLHF. The full variable domain, with the rest looked up from reference TRBV28 and TRBJ1-6, is DVKVTQSSRYLVKRTGEKVFLECVQDMDHENMFWYRQDPGLGLRLIYFSYDVKMKEKGDIPEGYSVSREKKERFSLILESASTNQTSMYLCASSFPRSPLHFGNGTRLTVT.

The V gene is TRBV20-1, the J gene TRBJ1-4; D gene ambiguous. The CDR3 contains 15 residues. Germline CDR1 DFQATT, CDR2 SNEGSKA (reference sequence). V dropped 4 bases and J dropped 0 bases, with 12 bases sitting between them. This CDR3 is CSATSGETTNEKLFF. CDR3 DNA sequence: TGCAGTGCTACAAGCGGGGAGACAACTAATGAAAAACTGTTTTTT.

The chain joins TRBV12-3 or TRBV12-4 to TRBJ1-1; D unclear. This CDR3 comprises 14 residues. Trimming took 6 bases from V and 5 from J, leaving 16 bases between them. CDR3 in amino acids: CASSPGVGVTEAFF. CDR3 nucleotide sequence: TGTGCCAGCAGCCCCGGGGTCGGGGTGACTGAAGCTTTCTTT.

This clonotype was observed a few times. The rearrangement links TRBV20-1 to TRBJ2-1; no firm D call. V gave up 6 bases and J gave up 0 bases, with 15 bases separating them. The CDR3 spans 15 residues. Germline V gene data show CDR1 as DFQATT and CDR2 as SNEGSKA (reference sequence). The CDR3 reads CSAARTESSYNEQFF. The DNA of the CDR3 is TGCAGTGCCGCGCGGACGGAAAGCTCCTACAATGAGCAGTTCTTC.

The chain has TRBV30 and TRBJ2-7; possibly TRBD2 for D (5 bases). This CDR3 spans 13 amino acids. V lost 6 bases to trimming and J lost 6 bases, with 18 bases between them. Germline CDR1 and CDR2: GTSNPN and SVGIG (reference sequence). CDR3 loop: CACLDGMRGEQYF. As DNA, the CDR3 is TGTGCCTGCCTGGACGGGATGCGAGGCGAGCAGTACTTC. The whole variable domain, filled in from reference TRBV30 and TRBJ2-7, reads SQTIHQWPATLVQPVGSPLSLECTVEGTSNPNLYWYRQAAGRGLQLLFYSVGIGQISSEVPQNLSASRPQDRQFILSSKKLLLSDSGFYLCACLDGMRGEQYFGPGTRLTVT.

This rearrangement joins TRBV15 to TRBJ1-4; D not resolved. From germline, CDR1 is LNHNV and CDR2 YYDKDF (reference sequence). CDR3 length: 18 residues. V was trimmed by 0 bases and J by 3 bases, leaving 17 bases between them. CDR3 sequence reads: CATSRDLRILGSNEKLFF. The CDR3 DNA reads as TGTGCCACCAGCAGAGATCTACGGATCTTGGGGTCTAATGAAAAACTGTTTTTT.

This clonotype has more than one count but fewer than ten. The V gene is TRBV12-3 or TRBV12-4, the J gene TRBJ1-1, with TRBD1 matching 9 bases. The length of the CDR3 is 15 residues. V gave up 6 bases and J gave up 1 base; unmatched junction bases: 6. CDR3 loop: CASSQGQGPNTEAFF. The CDR3, as DNA: TGTGCCAGCAGCCAGGGACAGGGACCGAACACTGAAGCTTTCTTT.

V is TRBV18 and J is TRBJ2-1; D might be TRBD2 (6 bases). There are 16 residues in the CDR3. CDR1 KGHSH and CDR2 LQKENI come from the germline V gene. Trimming shortened V by 3 bases and J by 2 bases, and 14 bases separated the two germline ends. CDR3 region: CASSPQSRGTYNEQFF. Here the CDR3 DNA reads TGTGCCAGCTCACCGCAGTCGCGGGGCACCTACAATGAGCAGTTCTTC.

The J gene is TRBJ2-3, the V gene TRBV20-1, with D perhaps TRBD1 (5 bases). Germline V CDR1 and CDR2: DFQATT, SNEGSKA (reference sequence). V was trimmed by 3 bases and J by 6 bases, leaving 16 bases between them. CDR3 length: 14 amino acids. The DNA of the CDR3 is TGCAGTGCTAGTCCTAGAAGGGGTTGGGATACGCAGTATTTT. It translates to CSASPRRGWDTQYF.